The T cell receptor beta chain described here comes from a study of blood T cell repertoires in COVID-19. Study-level information: Samples of COVID-19 (acute and convalescent) were obtained from the United States, Italy and Spain. PBMCs, B-cell-depleted T cells, or T cells were the source of the cDNA or gDNA that made up the material.

Trimming cost V 3 bases and J 3 bases, with 15 bases left between them. The germline V gene has CDR1 ENHRY and CDR2 SYGVKD. The CDR3 has 17 amino acids. Repertoires were generated with immunoSEQ multiplex PCR, while TCRdb's copy carries only in-frame clones and drops some. The table shows some 150,000 clones, with approximately 81% occurring only once. The TCR sequence derives from a human donor with acute or convalescent COVID-19. The donor label of this sample is uncertain. The source material was peripheral blood. The rearrangement uses TRBV10-3 and TRBJ2-6; D may be TRBD2 (5 bases). Here the CDR3 DNA reads TGTGCCATCAGTGAAGGGCGGAGAGGAGGTGGGGCCAACGTCCTGACTTTC. This encodes CAISEGRRGGGANVLTF.